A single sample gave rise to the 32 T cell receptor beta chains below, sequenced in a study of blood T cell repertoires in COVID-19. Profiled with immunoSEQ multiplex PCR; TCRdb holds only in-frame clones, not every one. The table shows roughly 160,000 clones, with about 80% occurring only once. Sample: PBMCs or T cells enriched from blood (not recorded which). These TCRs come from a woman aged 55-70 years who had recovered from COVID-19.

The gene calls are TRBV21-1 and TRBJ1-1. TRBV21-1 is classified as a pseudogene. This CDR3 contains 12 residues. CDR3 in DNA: TGTGCCAGCAGCGCCGCGGGAGGGAAAGCTTTCTTT. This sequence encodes CASSAAGGKAFF.

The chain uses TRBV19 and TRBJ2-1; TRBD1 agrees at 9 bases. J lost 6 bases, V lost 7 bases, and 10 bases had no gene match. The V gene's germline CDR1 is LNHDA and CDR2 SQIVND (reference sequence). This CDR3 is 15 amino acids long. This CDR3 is CASKIGGDRVNEQFF. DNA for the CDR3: TGTGCCAGTAAGATAGGTGGGGACAGGGTCAATGAGCAGTTCTTC.

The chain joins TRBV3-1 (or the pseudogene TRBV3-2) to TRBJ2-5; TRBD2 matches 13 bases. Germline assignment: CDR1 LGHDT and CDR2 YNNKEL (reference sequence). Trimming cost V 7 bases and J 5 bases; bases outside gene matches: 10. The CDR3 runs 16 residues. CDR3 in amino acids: CASTELAGGRGETQYF. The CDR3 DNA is TGTGCCAGCACCGAACTAGCGGGGGGGCGAGGGGAGACCCAGTACTTC.

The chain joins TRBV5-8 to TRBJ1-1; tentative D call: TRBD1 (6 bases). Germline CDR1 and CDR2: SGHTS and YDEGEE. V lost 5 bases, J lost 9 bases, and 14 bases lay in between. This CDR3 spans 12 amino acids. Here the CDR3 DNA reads TGTGCCAGCAGGTCAACAGGGACCAAAGCTTTCTTT. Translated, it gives CASRSTGTKAFF. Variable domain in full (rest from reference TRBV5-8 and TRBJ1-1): EAGVTQSPTHLIKTRGQQATLRCSPISGHTSVYWYQQALGLGLQFLLWYDEGEERNRGNFPPRFSGRQFPNYSSELNVNALELEDSALYLCASRSTGTKAFFGQGTRLTVV.

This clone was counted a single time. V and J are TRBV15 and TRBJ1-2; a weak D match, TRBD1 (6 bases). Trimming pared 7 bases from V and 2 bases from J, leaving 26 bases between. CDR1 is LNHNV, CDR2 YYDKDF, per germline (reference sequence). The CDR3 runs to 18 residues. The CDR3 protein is CATTREYLQGNLNYGYTF. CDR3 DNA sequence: TGTGCCACCACCAGGGAATACCTACAGGGAAATTTAAACTATGGCTACACCTTC.

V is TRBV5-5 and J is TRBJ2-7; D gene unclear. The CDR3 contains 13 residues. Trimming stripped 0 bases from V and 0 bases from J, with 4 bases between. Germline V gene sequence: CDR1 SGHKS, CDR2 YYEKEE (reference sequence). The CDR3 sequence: CASSLVLSYEQYF. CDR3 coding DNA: TGTGCCAGCAGCTTGGTTCTCTCCTACGAGCAGTACTTC.

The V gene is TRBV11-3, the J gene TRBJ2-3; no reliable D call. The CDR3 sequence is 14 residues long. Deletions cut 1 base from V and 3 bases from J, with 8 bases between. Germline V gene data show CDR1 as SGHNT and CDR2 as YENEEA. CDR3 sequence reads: CASSLGAGTDTQYF. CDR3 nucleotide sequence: TGTGCCAGCAGCTTAGGGGCAGGTACAGATACGCAGTATTTT.

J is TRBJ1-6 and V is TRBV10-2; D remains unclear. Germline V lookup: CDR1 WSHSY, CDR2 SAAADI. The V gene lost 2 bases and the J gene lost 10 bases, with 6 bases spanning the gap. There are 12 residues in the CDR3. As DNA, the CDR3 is TGCGCCAGCAGTGAGCTTCAGTCACCCCTCCACTTT. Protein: CASSELQSPLHF.

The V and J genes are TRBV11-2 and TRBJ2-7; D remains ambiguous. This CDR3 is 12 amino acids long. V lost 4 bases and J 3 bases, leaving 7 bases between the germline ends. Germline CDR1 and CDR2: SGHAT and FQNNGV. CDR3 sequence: CASSSTGYEQYF. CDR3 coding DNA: TGTGCCAGCAGCTCGACTGGCTACGAGCAGTACTTC.

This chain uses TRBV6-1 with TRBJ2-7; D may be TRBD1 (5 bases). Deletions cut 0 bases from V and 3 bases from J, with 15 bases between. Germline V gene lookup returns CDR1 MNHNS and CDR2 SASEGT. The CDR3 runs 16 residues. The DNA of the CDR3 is TGTGCCAGCAGTGAAGCAACAGGCGTCTTTTTCTACGAGCAGTACTTC. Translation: CASSEATGVFFYEQYF.

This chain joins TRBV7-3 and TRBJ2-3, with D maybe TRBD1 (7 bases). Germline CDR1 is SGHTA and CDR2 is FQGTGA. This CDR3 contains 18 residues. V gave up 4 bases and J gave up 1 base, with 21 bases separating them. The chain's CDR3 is CASSSPQQGGACTDTQYF. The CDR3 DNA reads TGTGCCAGCAGCTCCCCCCAGCAGGGGGGAGCCTGCACAGATACGCAGTATTTT. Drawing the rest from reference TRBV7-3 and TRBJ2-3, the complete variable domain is GAGVSQTPSNKVTEKGKYVELRCDPISGHTALYWYRQSLGQGPEFLIYFQGTGAADDSGLPNDRFFAVRPEGSVSTLKIQRTERGDSAVYLCASSSPQQGGACTDTQYFGPGTRLTVL.

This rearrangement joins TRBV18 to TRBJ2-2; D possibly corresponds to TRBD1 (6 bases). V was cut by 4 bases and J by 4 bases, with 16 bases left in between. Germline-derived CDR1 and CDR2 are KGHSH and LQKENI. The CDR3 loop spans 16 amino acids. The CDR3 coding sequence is TGTGCCAGCTCACTAAAGACAGGTACCAGCACCGGGGAGCTGTTTTTT. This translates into CASSLKTGTSTGELFF. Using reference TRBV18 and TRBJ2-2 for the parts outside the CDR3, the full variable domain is NAGVMQNPRHLVRRRGQEARLRCSPMKGHSHVYWYRQLPEEGLKFMVYLQKENIIDESGMPKERFSAEFPKEGPSILRIQQVVRGDSAAYFCASSLKTGTSTGELFFGEGSRLTVL.

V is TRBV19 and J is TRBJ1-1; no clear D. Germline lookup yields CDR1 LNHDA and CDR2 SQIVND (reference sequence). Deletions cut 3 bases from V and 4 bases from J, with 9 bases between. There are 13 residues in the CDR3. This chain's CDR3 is CASSIGSGTEAFF. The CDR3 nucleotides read TGTGCCAGTAGTATCGGGAGTGGCACTGAAGCTTTCTTT.

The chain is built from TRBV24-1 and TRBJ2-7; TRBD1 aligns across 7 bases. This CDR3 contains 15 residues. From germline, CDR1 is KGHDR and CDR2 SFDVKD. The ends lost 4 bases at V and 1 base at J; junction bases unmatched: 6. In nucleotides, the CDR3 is TGTGCCACCAGTGACAAAACAGGGGTATCCTACGAGCAGTACTTC. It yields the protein CATSDKTGVSYEQYF.

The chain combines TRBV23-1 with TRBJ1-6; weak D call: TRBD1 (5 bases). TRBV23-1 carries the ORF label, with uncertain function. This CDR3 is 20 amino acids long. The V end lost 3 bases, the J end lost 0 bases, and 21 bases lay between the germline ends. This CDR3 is CASSHPWIDSRSSYNSPLHF. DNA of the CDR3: TGCGCCAGCAGTCACCCTTGGATCGACAGCCGGAGCTCCTATAATTCACCCCTCCACTTT.

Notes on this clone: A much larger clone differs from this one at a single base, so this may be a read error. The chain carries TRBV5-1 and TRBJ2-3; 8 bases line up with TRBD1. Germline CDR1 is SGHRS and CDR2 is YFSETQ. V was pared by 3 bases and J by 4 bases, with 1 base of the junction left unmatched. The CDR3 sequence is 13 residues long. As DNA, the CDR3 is TGCGCCAGCAGCTCCAGGGGGCCAGATACGCAGTATTTT. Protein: CASSSRGPDTQYF.

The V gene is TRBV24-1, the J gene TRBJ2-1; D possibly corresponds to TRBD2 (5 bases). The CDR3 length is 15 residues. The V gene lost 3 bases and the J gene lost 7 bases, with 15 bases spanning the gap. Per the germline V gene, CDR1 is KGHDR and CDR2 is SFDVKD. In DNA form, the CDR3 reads TGTGCCACCAGTGATCCCCCTCCCGGGAATAATGAGCAGTTCTTC. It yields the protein CATSDPPPGNNEQFF.

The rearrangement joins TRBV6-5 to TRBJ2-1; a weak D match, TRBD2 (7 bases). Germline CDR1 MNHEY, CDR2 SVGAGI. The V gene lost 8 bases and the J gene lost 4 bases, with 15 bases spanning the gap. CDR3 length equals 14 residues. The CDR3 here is CASGRGGSYNEQFF. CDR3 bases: TGTGCCAGCGGGAGGGGGGGCTCGTACAATGAGCAGTTCTTC.

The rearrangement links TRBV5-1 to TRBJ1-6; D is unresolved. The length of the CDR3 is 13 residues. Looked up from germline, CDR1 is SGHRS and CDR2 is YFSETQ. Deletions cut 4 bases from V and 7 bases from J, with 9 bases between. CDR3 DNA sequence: TGCGCCAGCAGCCCCGGGTTAAATTCACCCCTCCACTTT. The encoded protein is CASSPGLNSPLHF.

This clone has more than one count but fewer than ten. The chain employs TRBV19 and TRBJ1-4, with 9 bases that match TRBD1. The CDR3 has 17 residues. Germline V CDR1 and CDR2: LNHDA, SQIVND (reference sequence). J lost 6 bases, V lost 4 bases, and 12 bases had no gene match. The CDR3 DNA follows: TGTGCCAGTAGTAGAGGAGGCCCCGGGACAGGGTATGAAAAACTGTTTTTT. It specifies CASSRGGPGTGYEKLFF.

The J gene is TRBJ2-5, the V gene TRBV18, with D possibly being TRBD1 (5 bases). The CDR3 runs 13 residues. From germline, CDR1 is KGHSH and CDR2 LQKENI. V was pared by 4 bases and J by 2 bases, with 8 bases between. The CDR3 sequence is CASSRAGQETQYF. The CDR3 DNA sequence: TGTGCCAGCTCACGGGCAGGGCAAGAGACCCAGTACTTC.

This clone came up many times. CDR3 region: CASSRGRDQPQHF. In DNA form, the CDR3 reads TGTGCCAGCAGTCGCGGCAGGGATCAGCCCCAGCATTTT. This sequence joins TRBV27 and TRBJ1-5, with a tentative D call TRBD1 (5 bases). The CDR3 is made up of 13 amino acids. With 5 bases removed from V and 5 bases from J, the gap between germline ends came to 10 bases. CDR1 and CDR2 from the germline V gene are MNHEY and SMNVEV (reference sequence).

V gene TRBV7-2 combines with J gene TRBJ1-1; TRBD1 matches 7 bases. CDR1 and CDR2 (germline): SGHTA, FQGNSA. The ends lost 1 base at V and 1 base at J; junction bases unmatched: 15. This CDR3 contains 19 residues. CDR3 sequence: CASSLGKDRVGNKNTEAFF. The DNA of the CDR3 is TGTGCCAGCAGCTTAGGGAAAGACAGGGTTGGAAATAAGAACACTGAAGCTTTCTTT.

The CDR3 protein is CASSPRWASNQPQHF. The CDR3, as DNA: TGCGCCAGCAGCCCCCGTTGGGCTAGCAATCAGCCCCAGCATTTT. The rearrangement uses TRBV4-1 and TRBJ1-5; D unresolved. Germline-derived CDR1 and CDR2 are MGHRA and YSYEKL. The CDR3 length is 15 residues. Trimming pared 4 bases from V and 0 bases from J, leaving 10 bases between.

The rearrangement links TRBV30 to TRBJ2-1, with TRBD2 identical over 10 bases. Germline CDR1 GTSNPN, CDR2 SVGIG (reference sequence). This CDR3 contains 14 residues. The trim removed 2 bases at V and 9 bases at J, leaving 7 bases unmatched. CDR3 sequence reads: CAWSRAGGLPEQFF. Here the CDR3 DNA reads TGTGCCTGGAGTCGAGCGGGGGGGCTTCCTGAGCAGTTCTTC.

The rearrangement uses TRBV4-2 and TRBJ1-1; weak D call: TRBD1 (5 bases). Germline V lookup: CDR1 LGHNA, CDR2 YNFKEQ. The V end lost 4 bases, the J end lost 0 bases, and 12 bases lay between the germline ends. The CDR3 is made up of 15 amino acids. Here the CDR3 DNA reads TGTGCCAGCAGCCGGCAGGGTGGAATGAACACTGAAGCTTTCTTT. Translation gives CASSRQGGMNTEAFF.

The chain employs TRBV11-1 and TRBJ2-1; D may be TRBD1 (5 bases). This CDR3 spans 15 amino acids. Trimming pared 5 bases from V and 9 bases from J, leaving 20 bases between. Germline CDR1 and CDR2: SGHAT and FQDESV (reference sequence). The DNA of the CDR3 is TGTGCCAGCAGCCCTTTTACGGTGACCCAGGGTGAGCAGTTCTTC. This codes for CASSPFTVTQGEQFF.

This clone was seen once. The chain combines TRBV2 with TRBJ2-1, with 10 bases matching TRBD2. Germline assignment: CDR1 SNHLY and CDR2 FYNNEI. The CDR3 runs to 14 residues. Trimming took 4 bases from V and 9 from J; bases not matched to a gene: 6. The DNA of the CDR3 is TGTGCCAGCAGTGCGCCGGGACTAGCGCTTGAGCAGTTCTTC. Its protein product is CASSAPGLALEQFF.

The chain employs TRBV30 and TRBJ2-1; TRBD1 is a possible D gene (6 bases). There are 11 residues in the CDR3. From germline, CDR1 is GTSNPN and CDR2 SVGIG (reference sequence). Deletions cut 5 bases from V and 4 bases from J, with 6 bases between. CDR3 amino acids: CAWGQYNEQFF. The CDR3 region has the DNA TGTGCCTGGGGACAGTACAATGAGCAGTTCTTC.

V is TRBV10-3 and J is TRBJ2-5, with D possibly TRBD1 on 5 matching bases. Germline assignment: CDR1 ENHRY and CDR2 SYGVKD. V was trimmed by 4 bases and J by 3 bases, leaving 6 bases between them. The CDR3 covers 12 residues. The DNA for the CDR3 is TGTGCCATCAGTGCCAGGGAAGAGACCCAGTACTTC. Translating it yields CAISAREETQYF.

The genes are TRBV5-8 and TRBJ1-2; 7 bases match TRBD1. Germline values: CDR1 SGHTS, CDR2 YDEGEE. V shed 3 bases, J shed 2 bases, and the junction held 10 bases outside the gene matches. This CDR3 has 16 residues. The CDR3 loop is CASSSQMGQLNYGYTF. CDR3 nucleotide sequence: TGTGCCAGCAGCTCACAGATGGGACAGCTAAACTATGGCTACACCTTC. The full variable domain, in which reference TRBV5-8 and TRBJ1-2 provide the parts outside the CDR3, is EAGVTQSPTHLIKTRGQQATLRCSPISGHTSVYWYQQALGLGLQFLLWYDEGEERNRGNFPPRFSGRQFPNYSSELNVNALELEDSALYLCASSSQMGQLNYGYTFGSGTRLTVV.

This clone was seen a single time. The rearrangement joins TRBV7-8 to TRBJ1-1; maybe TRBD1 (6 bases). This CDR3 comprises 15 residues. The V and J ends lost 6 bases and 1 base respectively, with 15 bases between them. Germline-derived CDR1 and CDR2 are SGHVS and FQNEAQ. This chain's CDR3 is CASSLTRGKNTEAFF. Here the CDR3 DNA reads TGTGCCAGCAGTCTCACCAGGGGAAAGAACACTGAAGCTTTCTTT. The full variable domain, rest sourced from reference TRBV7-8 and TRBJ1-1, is GAGVSQSPRYKVAKRGQDVALRCDPISGHVSLFWYQQALGQGPEFLTYFQNEAQLDKSGLPSDRFFAERPEGSVSTLKIQRTQQEDSAVYLCASSLTRGKNTEAFFGQGTRLTVV.